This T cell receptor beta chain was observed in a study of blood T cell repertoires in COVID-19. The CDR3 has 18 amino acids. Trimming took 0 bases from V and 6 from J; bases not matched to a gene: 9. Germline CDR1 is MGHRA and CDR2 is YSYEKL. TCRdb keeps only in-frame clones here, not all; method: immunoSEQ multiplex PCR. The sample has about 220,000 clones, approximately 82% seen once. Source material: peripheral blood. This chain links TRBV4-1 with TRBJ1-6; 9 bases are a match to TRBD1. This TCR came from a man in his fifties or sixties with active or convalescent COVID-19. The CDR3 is CASSQEPTDRGANSPLHF. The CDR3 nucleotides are TGCGCCAGCAGCCAAGAGCCAACCGACAGGGGGGCTAATTCACCCCTCCACTTT.